The sequence of this T cell receptor beta chain was determined in a study of shared clonotypes between healthy human individuals. CD45RO-negative cells were positively selected for CCR7, leaving out terminally differentiated effector memory CD45RA+ cells. Trimming removed 2 bases from V and 2 bases from J, with 14 bases in between. The germline CDR1 and CDR2 sequences are SGDLS and YYNGEE. This CDR3 is built from 15 residues. Study-wide findings and caveats: Several donors showed sharing of around 5% of naive CD4 clonotypes.

The deep-level immunoSEQ assay was used. TCRdb's table, derived via immunoSEQ multiplex PCR, lists solely in-frame clones and lacks some. Of 2 million to 2.5 million clones in the sample, about 95% were seen once. Regarding this clone: Its antigen is unknown.

The TCR was taken from a man aged 18 to 29 in good health. The sample comprised naive CD8+ T cells sorted from blood. This sequence joins TRBV9 and TRBJ2-7; D remains unclear. This chain's CDR3 is CASSVGPLPAYEQYF. For the CDR3, the DNA is TGTGCCAGCAGCGTGGGTCCCCTCCCGGCCTACGAGCAGTACTTC.